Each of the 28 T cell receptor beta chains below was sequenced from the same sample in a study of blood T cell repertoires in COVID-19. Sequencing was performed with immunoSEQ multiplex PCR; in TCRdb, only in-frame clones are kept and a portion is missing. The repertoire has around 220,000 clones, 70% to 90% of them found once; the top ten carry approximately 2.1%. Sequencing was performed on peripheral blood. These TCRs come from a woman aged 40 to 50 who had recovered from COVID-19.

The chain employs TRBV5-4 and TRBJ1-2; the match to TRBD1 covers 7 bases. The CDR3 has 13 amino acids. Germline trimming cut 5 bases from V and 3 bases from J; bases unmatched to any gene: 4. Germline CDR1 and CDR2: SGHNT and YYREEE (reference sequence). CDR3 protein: CASSYDRDYGYTF. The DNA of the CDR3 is TGTGCCAGCAGTTACGACAGGGACTATGGCTACACCTTC.

The CDR3 is CAISDAGRIYGYTF. For the CDR3, the DNA is TGTGCCATCAGTGATGCGGGCAGAATTTATGGCTACACCTTC. The chain links TRBV10-3 to TRBJ1-2; D gene uncertain. Germline V gene data show CDR1 as ENHRY and CDR2 as SYGVKD. Deletions cut 3 bases from V and 5 bases from J, with 13 bases between. CDR3 length: 14 residues.

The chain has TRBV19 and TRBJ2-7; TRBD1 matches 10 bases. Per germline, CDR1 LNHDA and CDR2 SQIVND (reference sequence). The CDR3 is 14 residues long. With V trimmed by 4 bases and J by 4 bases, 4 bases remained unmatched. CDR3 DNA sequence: TGTGCCAGTAGTAACCGGGACAGGGGTTACGAGCAGTACTTC. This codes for CASSNRDRGYEQYF.

The CDR3 protein is CASSFGTGSNQPQHF. CDR3 in DNA: TGTGCCAGCAGCTTCGGGACAGGGAGCAATCAGCCCCAGCATTTT. The rearrangement links TRBV6-6 to TRBJ1-5; 9 nucleotides align to TRBD1. The J segment lost 1 base and the V segment lost 6 bases, leaving 4 bases of the junction unmatched. The CDR3 length is 15 residues. The germline CDR1 and CDR2 sequences are MNHNY and SVGAGI (reference sequence).

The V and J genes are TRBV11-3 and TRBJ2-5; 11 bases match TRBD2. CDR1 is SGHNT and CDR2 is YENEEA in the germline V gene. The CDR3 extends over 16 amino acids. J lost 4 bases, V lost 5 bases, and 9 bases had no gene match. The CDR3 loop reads CASSTRSGGVGETQYF. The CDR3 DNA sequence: TGTGCCAGCAGCACGCGTAGCGGGGGGGTAGGAGAGACCCAGTACTTC.

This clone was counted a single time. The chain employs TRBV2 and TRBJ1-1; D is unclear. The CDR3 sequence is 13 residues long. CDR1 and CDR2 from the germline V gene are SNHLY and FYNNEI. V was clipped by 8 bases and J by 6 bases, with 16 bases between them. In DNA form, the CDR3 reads TGTGCCAGCCGATCAACGGCAAGCGCTGAAGCTTTCTTT. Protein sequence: CASRSTASAEAFF.

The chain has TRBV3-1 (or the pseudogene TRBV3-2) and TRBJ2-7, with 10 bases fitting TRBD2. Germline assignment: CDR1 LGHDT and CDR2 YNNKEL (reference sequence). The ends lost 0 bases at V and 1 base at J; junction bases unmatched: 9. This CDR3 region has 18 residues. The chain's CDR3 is CASSQEGRTSGISYEQYF. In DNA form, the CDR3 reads TGTGCCAGCAGCCAAGAGGGTCGGACTAGCGGAATATCCTACGAGCAGTACTTC.

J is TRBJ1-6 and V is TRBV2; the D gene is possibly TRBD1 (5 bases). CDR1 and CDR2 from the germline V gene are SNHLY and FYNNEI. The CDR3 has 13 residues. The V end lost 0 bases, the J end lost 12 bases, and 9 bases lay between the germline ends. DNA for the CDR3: TGTGCCAGCAGTGAAGCGGGGCGACTACCCCTCCACTTT. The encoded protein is CASSEAGRLPLHF.

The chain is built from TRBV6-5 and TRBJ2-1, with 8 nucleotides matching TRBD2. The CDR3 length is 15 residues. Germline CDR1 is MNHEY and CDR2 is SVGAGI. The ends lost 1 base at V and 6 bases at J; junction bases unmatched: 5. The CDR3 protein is CASSYLRLATNEQFF. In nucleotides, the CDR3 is TGTGCCAGCAGTTACTTGCGACTAGCGACCAATGAGCAGTTCTTC.

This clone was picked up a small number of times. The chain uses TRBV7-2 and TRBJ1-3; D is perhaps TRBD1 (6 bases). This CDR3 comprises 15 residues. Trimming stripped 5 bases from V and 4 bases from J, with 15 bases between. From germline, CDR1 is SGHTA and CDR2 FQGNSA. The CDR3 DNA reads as TGTGCCAGCAGCCCCCGAACAGGGAAAGGAAACACCATATATTTT. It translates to CASSPRTGKGNTIYF.

Written as DNA, the CDR3 is TGTGCCAGCAGAGCCGGGACAGGGATGAACACTGAAGCTTTCTTT. Encoded protein: CASRAGTGMNTEAFF. The V call is TRBV2, the J call TRBJ1-1; 9 nucleotides line up with TRBD1. The CDR3 runs 15 residues. Germline CDR1 and CDR2: SNHLY and FYNNEI. V lost 6 bases and J lost 0; bases outside the gene matches: 5.

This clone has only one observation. In nucleotides, the CDR3 is TGTGCCAGTAGTATAGCAGGGTTCTATCGCTATGGCTACACCTTC. Its translation: CASSIAGFYRYGYTF. This chain uses TRBV19 with TRBJ1-2; D possibly corresponds to TRBD1 (5 bases). Germline V gene lookup returns CDR1 LNHDA and CDR2 SQIVND (reference sequence). The CDR3 runs to 15 residues. Trimming pared 1 base from V and 4 bases from J, leaving 13 bases between.

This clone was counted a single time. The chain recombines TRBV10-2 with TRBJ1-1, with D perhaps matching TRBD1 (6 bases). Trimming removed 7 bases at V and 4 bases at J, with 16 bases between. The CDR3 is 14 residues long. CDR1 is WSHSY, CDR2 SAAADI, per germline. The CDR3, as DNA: TGCGCCAGCAACAAAAAGGACAGTCCCACTGAAGCTTTCTTT. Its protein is CASNKKDSPTEAFF.

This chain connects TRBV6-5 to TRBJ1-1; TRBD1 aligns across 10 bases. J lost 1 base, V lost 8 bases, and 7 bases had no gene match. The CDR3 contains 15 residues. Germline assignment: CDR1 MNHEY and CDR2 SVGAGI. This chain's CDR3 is CASGRWDRGNTEAFF. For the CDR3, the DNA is TGTGCCAGCGGCCGATGGGACAGGGGGAACACTGAAGCTTTCTTT.

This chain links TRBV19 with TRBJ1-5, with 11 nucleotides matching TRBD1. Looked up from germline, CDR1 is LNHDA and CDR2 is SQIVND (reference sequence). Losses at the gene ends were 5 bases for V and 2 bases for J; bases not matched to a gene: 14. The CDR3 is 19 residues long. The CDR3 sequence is CASSLSDRGPRYGNQPQHF. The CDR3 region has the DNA TGTGCCAGTAGTCTATCGGACAGGGGGCCTCGGTATGGCAATCAGCCCCAGCATTTT.

CDR3 region: CASTDNRYGYTF. As DNA, the CDR3 is TGTGCCAGTACTGACAACCGGTATGGCTACACCTTC. This chain uses TRBV19 with TRBJ1-2, with unresolved D. The germline V and J ends were trimmed by 7 bases and 5 bases, with 11 bases remaining between them. The CDR3 is 12 residues long. Germline V gene data show CDR1 as LNHDA and CDR2 as SQIVND (reference sequence).

The CDR3 DNA sequence: TGTGCCAGCAGTTTTCGGTATACACTAAAGGAGACCCAGTACTTC. Translation gives CASSFRYTLKETQYF. The chain couples TRBV28 to TRBJ2-5; D remains ambiguous. Looked up from germline, CDR1 is MDHEN and CDR2 is SYDVKM. CDR3 size: 15 residues. Trimming removed 3 bases from V and 5 bases from J, with 16 bases in between. The full variable domain, in which reference TRBV28 and TRBJ2-5 provide the parts outside the CDR3, is DVKVTQSSRYLVKRTGEKVFLECVQDMDHENMFWYRQDPGLGLRLIYFSYDVKMKEKGDIPEGYSVSREKKERFSLILESASTNQTSMYLCASSFRYTLKETQYFGPGTRLLVL.

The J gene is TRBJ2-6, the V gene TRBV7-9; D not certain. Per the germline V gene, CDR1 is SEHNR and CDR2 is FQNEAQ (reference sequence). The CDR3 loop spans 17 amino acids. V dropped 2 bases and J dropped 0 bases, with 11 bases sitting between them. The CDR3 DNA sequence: TGTGCCAGCAGCTTATCCGTCTACGGCTCTGGGGCCAACGTCCTGACTTTC. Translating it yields CASSLSVYGSGANVLTF.

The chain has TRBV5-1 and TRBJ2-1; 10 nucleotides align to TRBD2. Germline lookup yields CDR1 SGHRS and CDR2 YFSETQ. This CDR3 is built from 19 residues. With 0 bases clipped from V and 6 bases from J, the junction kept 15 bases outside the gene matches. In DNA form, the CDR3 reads TGCGCCAGCAGCTTGGCAGGGACTAGCGCGGGAGGGTATGGCAATGAGCAGTTCTTC. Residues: CASSLAGTSAGGYGNEQFF.

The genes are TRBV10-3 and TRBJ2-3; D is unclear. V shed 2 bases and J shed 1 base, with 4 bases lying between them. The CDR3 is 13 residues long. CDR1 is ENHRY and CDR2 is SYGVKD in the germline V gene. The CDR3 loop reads CAISEPGTDTQYF. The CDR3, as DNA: TGTGCCATCAGTGAGCCTGGCACAGATACGCAGTATTTT.

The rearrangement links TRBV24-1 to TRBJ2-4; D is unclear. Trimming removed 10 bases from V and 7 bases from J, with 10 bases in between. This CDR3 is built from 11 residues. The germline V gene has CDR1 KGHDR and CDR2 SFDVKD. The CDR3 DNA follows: TGTGCCACGGCGTCGGGTAACATTCAGTACTTC. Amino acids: CATASGNIQYF.

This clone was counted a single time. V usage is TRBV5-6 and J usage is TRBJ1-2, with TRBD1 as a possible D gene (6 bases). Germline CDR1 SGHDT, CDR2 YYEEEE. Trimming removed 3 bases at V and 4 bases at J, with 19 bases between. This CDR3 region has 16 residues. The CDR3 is CASSSGGQGPFYGYTF. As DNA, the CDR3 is TGTGCCAGCAGCTCGGGGGGGCAGGGCCCCTTCTATGGCTACACCTTC. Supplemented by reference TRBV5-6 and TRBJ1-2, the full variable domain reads DAGVTQSPTHLIKTRGQQVTLRCSPKSGHDTVSWYQQALGQGPQFIFQYYEEEERQRGNFPDRFSGHQFPNYSSELNVNALLLGDSALYLCASSSGGQGPFYGYTFGSGTRLTVV.

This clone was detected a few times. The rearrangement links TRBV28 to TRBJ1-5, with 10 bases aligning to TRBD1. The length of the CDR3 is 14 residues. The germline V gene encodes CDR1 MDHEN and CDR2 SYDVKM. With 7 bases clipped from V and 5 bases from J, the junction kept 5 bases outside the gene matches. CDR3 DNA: TGTGCCAGCAACCTCGGACAGGGGGATCAGCCCCAGCATTTT. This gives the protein CASNLGQGDQPQHF.

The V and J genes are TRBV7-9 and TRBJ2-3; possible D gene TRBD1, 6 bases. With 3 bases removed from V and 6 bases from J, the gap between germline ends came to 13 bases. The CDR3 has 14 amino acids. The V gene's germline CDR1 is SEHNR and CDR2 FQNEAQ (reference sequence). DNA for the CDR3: TGTGCCAGCAGCTTGGATCACAGGGTTGATACGCAGTATTTT. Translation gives CASSLDHRVDTQYF.

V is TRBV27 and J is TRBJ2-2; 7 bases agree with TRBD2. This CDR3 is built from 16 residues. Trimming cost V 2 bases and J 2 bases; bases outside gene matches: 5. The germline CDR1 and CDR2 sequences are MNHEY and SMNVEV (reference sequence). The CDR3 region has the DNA TGTGCCAGCAGTTTACGACCGGGAGGTAACACCGGGGAGCTGTTTTTT. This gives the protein CASSLRPGGNTGELFF.

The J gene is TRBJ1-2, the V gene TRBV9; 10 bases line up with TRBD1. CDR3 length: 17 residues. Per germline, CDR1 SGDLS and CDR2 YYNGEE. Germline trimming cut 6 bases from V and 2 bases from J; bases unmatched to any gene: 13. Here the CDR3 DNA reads TGTGCCAGCACCAACTTTGGGGGGGGACAGGGGAACTATGGCTACACCTTC. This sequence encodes CASTNFGGGQGNYGYTF.

The DNA of the CDR3 is TGTGCCAGTAGTAAGTCCCCCGAGGACGAGCAGTACTTC. It encodes CASSKSPEDEQYF. The V call is TRBV19, the J call TRBJ2-7; D ambiguous. The V end lost 4 bases, the J end lost 5 bases, and 12 bases lay between the germline ends. This CDR3 has 13 amino acids. CDR1 is LNHDA and CDR2 is SQIVND in the germline V gene (reference sequence).

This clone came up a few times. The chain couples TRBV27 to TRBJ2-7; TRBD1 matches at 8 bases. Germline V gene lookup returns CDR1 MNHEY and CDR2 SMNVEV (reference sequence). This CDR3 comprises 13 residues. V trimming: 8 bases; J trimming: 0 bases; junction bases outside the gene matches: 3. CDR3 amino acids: CASPGTGSYEQYF. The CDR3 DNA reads TGTGCCAGCCCCGGGACAGGCTCCTACGAGCAGTACTTC.